What follows is one TCR beta chain and its context. One end of the junction does not line up with germline, which may come from a read error. The CDR3 totals 12 residues. Germline CDR1 is SEHNR and CDR2 is FQNEAQ (reference sequence). This entry comes from a study of T cell changes during pregnancy in multiple sclerosis. TCRdb keeps only in-frame clones here, not all; method: immunoSEQ multiplex PCR. The sample has some 60,000 clones, 93% seen once. The sequence was collected from a female donor with multiple sclerosis, enrolled in a pregnancy study. The V gene is TRBV7-9, the J gene TRBJ2-7; weak D call: TRBD1 (6 bases). Material: peripheral blood, obtained after pregnancy. The CDR3 coding sequence is TGTGCCAGCAGCAAACAAGGCCAAGGACAGCACTTC. It codes for CASSKQGQGQHF. The whole variable domain, remainder taken from reference TRBV7-9 and TRBJ2-7, is DTGVSQNPRHKITKRGQNVTFRCDPISEHNRLYWYRQTLGQGPEFLTYFQNEAQLEKSRLLSDRFSAERPKGSFSTLEIQRTEQGDSAMYLCASSKQGQGQHFGPGTRLTVT.